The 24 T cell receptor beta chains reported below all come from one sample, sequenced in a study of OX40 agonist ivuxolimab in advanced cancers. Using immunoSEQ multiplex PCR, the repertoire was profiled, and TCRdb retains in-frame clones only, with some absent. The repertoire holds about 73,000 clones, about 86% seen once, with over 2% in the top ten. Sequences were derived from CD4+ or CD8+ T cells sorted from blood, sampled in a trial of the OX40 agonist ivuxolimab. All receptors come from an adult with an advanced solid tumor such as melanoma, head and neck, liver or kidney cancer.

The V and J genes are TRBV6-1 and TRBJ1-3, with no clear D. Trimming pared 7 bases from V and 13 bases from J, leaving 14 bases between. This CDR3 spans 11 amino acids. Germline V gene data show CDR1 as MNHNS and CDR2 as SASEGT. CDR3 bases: TGTGCCAGCACCGACAACCCGAGGATATATTTT. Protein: CASTDNPRIYF.

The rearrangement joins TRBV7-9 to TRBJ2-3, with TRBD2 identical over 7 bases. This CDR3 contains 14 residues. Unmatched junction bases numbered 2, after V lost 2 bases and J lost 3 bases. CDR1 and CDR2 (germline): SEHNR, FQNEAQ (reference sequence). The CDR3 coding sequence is TGTGCCAGCAGCTTATCAGCGGGGACAGATACGCAGTATTTT. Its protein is CASSLSAGTDTQYF.

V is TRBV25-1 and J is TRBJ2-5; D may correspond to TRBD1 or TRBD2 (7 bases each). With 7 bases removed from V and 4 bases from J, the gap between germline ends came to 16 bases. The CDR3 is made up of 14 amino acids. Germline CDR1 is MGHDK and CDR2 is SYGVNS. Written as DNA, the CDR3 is TGTGCCAGCAAAGCGACAGGGAGGGGAGAGACCCAGTACTTC. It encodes CASKATGRGETQYF. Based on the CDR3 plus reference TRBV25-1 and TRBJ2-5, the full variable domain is EADIYQTPRYLVIGTGKKITLECSQTMGHDKMYWYQQDPGMELHLIHYSYGVNSTEKGDLSSESTVSRIRTEHFPLTLESARPSHTSQYLCASKATGRGETQYFGPGTRLLVL.

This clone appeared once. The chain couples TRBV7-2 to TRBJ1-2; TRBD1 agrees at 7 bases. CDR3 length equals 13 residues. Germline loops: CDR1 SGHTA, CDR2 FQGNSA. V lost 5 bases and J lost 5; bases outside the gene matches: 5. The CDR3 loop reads CASSGTGVYGYTF. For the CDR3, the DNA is TGTGCCAGCAGCGGCACAGGGGTATATGGCTACACCTTC.

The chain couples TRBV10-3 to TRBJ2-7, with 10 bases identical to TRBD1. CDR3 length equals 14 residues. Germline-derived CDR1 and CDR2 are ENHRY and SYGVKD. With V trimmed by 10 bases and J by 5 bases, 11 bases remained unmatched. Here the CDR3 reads CATGTGDRTDEQYF. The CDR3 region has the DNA TGTGCCACCGGGACAGGGGATCGTACGGACGAGCAGTACTTC.

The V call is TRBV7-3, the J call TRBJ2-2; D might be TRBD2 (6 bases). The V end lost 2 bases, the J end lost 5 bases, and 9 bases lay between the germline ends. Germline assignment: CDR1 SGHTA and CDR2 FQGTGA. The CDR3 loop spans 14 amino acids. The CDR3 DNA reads TGTGCCAGCAGCTTACTCCGGGGGACCGGGGAGCTGTTTTTT. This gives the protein CASSLLRGTGELFF.

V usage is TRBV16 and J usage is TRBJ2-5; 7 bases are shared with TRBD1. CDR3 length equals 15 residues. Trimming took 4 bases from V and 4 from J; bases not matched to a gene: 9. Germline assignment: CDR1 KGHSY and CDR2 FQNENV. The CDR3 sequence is CASSLRATGRETQYF. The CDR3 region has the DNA TGTGCCAGCAGCCTGAGGGCGACAGGGAGAGAGACCCAGTACTTC. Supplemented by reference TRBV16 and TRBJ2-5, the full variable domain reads GEEVAQTPKHLVRGEGQKAKLYCAPIKGHSYVFWYQQVLKNEFKFLISFQNENVFDETGMPKERFSAKCLPNSPCSLEIQATKLEDSAVYFCASSLRATGRETQYFGPGTRLLVL.

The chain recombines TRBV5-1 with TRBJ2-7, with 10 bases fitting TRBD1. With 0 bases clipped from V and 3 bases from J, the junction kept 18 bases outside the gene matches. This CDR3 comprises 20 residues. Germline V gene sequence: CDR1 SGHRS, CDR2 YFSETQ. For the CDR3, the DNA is TGCGCCAGCAGCTTGGATCGAAAGCCCGACCGGGACAGGGGTAGCTACGAGCAGTACTTC. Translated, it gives CASSLDRKPDRDRGSYEQYF.

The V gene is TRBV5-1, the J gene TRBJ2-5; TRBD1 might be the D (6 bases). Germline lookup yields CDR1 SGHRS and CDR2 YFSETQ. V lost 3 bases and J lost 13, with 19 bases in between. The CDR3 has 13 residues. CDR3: CASSSAGGPPVYF. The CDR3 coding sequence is TGCGCCAGCAGCTCAGCTGGGGGCCCACCGGTGTACTTC.

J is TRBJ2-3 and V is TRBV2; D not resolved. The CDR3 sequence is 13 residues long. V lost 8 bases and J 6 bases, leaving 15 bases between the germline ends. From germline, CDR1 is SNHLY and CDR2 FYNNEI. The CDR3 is CASVDTDVDTQYF. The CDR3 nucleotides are TGTGCCAGCGTGGATACGGATGTGGATACGCAGTATTTT.

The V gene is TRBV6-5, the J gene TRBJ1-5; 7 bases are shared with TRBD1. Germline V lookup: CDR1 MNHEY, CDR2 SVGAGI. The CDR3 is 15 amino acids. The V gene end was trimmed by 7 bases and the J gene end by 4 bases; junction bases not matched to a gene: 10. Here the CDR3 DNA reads TGTGCCAGCAAGGACGGTCAGGGGGAGAATCAGCCCCAGCATTTT. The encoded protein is CASKDGQGENQPQHF.

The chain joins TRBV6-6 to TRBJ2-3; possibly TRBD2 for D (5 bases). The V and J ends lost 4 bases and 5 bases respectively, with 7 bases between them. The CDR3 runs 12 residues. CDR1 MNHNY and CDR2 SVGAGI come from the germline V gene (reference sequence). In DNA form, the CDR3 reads TGTGCCAGCAGTTCACGGGGAGATACGCAGTATTTT. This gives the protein CASSSRGDTQYF.

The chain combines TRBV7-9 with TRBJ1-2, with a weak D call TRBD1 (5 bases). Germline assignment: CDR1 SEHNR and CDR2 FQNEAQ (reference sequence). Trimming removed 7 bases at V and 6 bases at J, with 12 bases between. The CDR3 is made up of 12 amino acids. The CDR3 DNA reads TGTGCCAGCACCCAACGGGGGGATGGCTACACCTTC. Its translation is CASTQRGDGYTF.

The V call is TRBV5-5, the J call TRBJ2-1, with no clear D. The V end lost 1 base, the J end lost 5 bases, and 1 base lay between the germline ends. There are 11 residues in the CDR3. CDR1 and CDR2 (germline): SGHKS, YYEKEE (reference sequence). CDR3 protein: CASSLNNEQFF. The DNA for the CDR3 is TGTGCCAGCAGCTTGAACAATGAGCAGTTCTTC.

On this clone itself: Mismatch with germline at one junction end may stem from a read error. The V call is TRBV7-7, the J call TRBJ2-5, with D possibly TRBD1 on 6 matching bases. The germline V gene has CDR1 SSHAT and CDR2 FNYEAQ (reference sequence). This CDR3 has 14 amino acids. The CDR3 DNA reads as TGTGCTAGCACACAGGGAATTGGGCAAGAGACCCAGTACTTC. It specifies CASTQGIGQETQYF.

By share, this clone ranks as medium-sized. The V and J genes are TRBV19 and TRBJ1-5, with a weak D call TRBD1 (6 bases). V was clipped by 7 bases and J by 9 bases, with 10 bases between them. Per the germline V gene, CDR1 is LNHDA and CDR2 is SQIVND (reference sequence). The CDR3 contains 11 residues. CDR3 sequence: CASTTTGPQHF. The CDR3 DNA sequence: TGTGCCAGTACCACGACAGGGCCCCAGCATTTT.

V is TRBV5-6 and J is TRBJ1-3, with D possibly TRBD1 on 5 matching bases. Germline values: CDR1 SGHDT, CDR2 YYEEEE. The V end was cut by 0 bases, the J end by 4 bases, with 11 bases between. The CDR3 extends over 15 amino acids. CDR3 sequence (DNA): TGTGCCAGCAGCTTGGCAGGGACGGCCGGAAACACCATATATTTT. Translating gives CASSLAGTAGNTIYF. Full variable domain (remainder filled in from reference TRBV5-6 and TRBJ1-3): DAGVTQSPTHLIKTRGQQVTLRCSPKSGHDTVSWYQQALGQGPQFIFQYYEEEERQRGNFPDRFSGHQFPNYSSELNVNALLLGDSALYLCASSLAGTAGNTIYFGEGSWLTVV.

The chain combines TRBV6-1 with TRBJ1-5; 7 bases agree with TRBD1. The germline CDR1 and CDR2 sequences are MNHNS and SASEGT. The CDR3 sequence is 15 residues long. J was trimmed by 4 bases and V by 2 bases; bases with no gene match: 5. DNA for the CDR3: TGTGCCAGCAGTGAAATTGGCAGGGGGAATCAGCCCCAGCATTTT. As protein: CASSEIGRGNQPQHF.

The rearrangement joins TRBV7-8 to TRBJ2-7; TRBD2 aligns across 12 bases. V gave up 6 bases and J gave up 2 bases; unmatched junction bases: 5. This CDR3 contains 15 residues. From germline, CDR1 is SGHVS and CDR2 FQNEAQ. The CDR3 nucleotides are TGTGCCAGCAGTCAAGGGACTAGCGGGCCCTACGAGCAGTACTTC. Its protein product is CASSQGTSGPYEQYF.

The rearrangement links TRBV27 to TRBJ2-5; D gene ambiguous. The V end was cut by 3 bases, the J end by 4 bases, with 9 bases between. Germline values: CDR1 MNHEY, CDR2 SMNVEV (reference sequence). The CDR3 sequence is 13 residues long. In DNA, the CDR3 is TGTGCCAGCAGTTTGAAAAGACCAGAGACCCAGTACTTC. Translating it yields CASSLKRPETQYF.

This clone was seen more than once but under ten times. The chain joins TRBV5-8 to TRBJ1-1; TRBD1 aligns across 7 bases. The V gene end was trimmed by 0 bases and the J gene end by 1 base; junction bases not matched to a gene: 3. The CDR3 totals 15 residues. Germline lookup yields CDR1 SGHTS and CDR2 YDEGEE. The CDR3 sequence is CASSLAAGGNTEAFF. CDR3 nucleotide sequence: TGTGCCAGCAGCTTGGCGGCAGGGGGGAACACTGAAGCTTTCTTT. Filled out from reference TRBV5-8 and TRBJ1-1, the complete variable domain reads EAGVTQSPTHLIKTRGQQATLRCSPISGHTSVYWYQQALGLGLQFLLWYDEGEERNRGNFPPRFSGRQFPNYSSELNVNALELEDSALYLCASSLAAGGNTEAFFGQGTRLTVV.

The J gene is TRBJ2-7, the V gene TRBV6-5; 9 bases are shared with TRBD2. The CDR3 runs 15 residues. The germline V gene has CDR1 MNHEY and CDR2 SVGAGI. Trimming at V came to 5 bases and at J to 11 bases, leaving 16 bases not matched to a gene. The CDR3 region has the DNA TGTGCCAGCAGTGGCCTGACTAGCGGACCCCCTAGGAAGTACTTC. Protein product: CASSGLTSGPPRKYF.

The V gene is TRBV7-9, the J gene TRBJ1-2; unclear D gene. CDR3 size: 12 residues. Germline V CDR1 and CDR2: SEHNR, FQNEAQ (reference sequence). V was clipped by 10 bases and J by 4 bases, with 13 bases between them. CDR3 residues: CATSVAAYGYTF. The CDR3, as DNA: TGTGCCACCAGTGTGGCAGCCTATGGCTACACCTTC. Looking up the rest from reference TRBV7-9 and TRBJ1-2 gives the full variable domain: DTGVSQNPRHKITKRGQNVTFRCDPISEHNRLYWYRQTLGQGPEFLTYFQNEAQLEKSRLLSDRFSAERPKGSFSTLEIQRTEQGDSAMYLCATSVAAYGYTFGSGTRLTVV.

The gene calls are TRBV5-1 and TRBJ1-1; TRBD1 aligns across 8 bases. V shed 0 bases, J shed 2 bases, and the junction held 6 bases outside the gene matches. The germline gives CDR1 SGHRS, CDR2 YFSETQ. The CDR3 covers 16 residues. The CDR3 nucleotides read TGCGCCAGCAGCTTGGTCGTTACAGGGGGTAACACTGAAGCTTTCTTT. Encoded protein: CASSLVVTGGNTEAFF.